This is a list of T cell receptor beta chains from one sample in a study of cytomegalovirus exposure and HLA in healthy donors. The method was immunoSEQ multiplex PCR; TCRdb's version includes in-frame clones alone and lacks a portion of them. The table shows some 110,000 clones, with approximately 82% occurring only once. The sequenced material came from PBMCs. Every receptor here comes from a man between 35 and 55 years old in good health and CMV-seropositive. Each CDR3 is given with its conserved first and last residue. The D gene is left open where the match is weak. Some rows mark clone size as missing; the rest say once, few, many or name a class of expanded clone.

abundance	v_gene	j_gene	d_gene	CDR3nt	CDR3aa
once	TRBV18	TRBJ2-3	-	TGTGCCAGCTCACGGTCAGGACAGACAGATACGCAGTATTTT	CASSRSGQTDTQYF
-	TRBV5-6	TRBJ1-4	-	TGTGCCAGCACCGCCGGCGGGGGAGGTAATGAAAAACTGTTTTTT	CASTAGGGGNEKLFF
-	TRBV9	TRBJ2-3	-	TGTGCCAGCAGCGGCGACACAGATACGCAGTATTTT	CASSGDTDTQYF
-	TRBV18	TRBJ2-7	TRBD2	TGTGCCAGCTCACCATTAGCGGGTTACCTCTACGAGCAGTACTTC	CASSPLAGYLYEQYF
-	TRBV6-6	TRBJ2-1	-	TGTGCCAGCAGTTACGGTAACTTTAGGGAGCGCAATGAGCAGTTCTTC	CASSYGNFRERNEQFF
few	TRBV2	TRBJ2-5	TRBD2	TGTGCCAGCAGTGAAGGCTTAGCGGGAGGGCCAGAGACCCAGTACTTC	CASSEGLAGGPETQYF
few	TRBV7-3	TRBJ1-1	-	TGTGCCAGCAGCTTGGGGACAATCCTTACAGCTTTCTTT	CASSLGTILTAFF
-	TRBV7-2	TRBJ1-2	TRBD1	TGTGCCAGCAGCAACGACGGGACAGGCTATGGCTACACCTTC	CASSNDGTGYGYTF
-	TRBV28	TRBJ1-5	TRBD1	TGTGCCAGCAGCGCCGGGACAGGGCGTCAGCCCCAGCATTTT	CASSAGTGRQPQHF
-	TRBV6-5	TRBJ2-7	TRBD2	TGTGCCAGCAGTTACTCGGCCGGGGGGGCCTACGAGCAGTACTTC	CASSYSAGGAYEQYF
-	TRBV5-1	TRBJ2-2	TRBD1	TGCGCCAGCAGCTTGCGGACAGGCGGGGAGCTGTTTTTT	CASSLRTGGELFF
few	TRBV2	TRBJ1-5	-	TGTGCCAGCAGCCCGACAGACGGTCAGCCCCAGCATTTT	CASSPTDGQPQHF
-	TRBV6-5	TRBJ1-1	-	TGTGCCAGCAGTAATGCAGGGAACACTGAAGCTTTCTTT	CASSNAGNTEAFF
-	TRBV18	TRBJ2-1	-	TGTGCCAGCTCACCGGGCGAGAGGGATGAGCAGTTCTTC	CASSPGERDEQFF
many	TRBV7-9	TRBJ2-1	TRBD2	TGTGCCAGCAGCTTACCTTTCAGACTAGCGGGACTAAACAATGAGCAGTTCTTC	CASSLPFRLAGLNNEQFF
-	TRBV18	TRBJ2-7	-	TGTGCCAGCTCACCAGCTAGGGGCGCGCCCTACGAGCAGTACTTC	CASSPARGAPYEQYF
once	TRBV28	TRBJ1-6	-	TGTGCCAGCAGGACAGGTTTCGAGACCCTCCACTTT	CASRTGFETLHF
-	TRBV6-6	TRBJ1-1	TRBD1	TGTGCCAGCAGTTCCCAGGGGGACACTGAAGCTTTCTTT	CASSSQGDTEAFF